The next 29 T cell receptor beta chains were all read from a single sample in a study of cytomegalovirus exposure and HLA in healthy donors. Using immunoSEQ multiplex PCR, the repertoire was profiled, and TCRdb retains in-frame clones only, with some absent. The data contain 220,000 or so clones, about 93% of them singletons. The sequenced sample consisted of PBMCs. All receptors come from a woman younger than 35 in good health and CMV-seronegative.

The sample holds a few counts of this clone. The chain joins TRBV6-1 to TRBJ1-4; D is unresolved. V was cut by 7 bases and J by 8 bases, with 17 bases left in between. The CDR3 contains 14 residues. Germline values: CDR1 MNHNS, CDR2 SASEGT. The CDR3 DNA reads TGTGCCAGCACCGGAGGCCCGCCGGTAGAAAAACTGTTTTTT. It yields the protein CASTGGPPVEKLFF.

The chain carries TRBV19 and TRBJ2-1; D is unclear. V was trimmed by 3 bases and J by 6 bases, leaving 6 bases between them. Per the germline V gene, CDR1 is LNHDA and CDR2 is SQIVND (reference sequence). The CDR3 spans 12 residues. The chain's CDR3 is CASSIVRNEQFF. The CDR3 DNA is TGTGCCAGTAGTATTGTGCGCAATGAGCAGTTCTTC.

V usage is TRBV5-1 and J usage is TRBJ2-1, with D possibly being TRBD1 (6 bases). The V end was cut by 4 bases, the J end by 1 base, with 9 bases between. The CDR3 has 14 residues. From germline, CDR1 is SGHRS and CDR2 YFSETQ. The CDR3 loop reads CASSLQGSYNEQFF. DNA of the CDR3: TGCGCCAGCAGCCTCCAGGGGTCCTACAATGAGCAGTTCTTC.

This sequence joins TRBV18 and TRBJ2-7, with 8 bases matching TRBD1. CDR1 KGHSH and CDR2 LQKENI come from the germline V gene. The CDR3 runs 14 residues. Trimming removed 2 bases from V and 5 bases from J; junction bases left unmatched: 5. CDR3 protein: CASSPGLDRDEQYF. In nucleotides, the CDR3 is TGTGCCAGCTCACCAGGGCTGGACAGGGACGAGCAGTACTTC.

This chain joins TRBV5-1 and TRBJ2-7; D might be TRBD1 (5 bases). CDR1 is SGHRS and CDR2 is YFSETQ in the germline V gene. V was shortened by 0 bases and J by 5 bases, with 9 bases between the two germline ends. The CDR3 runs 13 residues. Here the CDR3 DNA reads TGCGCCAGCAGCTTGGCAGGGTTAGACGAGCAGTACTTC. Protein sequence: CASSLAGLDEQYF.

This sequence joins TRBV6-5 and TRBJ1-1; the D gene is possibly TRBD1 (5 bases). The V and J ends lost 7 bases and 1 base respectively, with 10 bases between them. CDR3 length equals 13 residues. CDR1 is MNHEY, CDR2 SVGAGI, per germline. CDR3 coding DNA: TGTGCCAGCATCACGGACACGAACACTGAAGCTTTCTTT. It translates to CASITDTNTEAFF.

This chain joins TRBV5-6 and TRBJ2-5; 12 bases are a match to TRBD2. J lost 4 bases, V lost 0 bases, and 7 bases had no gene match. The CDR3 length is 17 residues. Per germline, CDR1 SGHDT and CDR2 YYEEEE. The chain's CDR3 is CASSLATSGSSAETQYF. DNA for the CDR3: TGTGCCAGCAGCTTGGCGACTAGCGGGAGTTCGGCAGAGACCCAGTACTTC.

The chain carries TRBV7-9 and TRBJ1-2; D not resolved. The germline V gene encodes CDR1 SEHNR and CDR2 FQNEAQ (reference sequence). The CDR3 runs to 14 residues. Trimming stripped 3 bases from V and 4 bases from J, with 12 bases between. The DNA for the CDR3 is TGTGCCAGCAGCTTGGAGGACGGGGTCTATGGCTACACCTTC. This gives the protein CASSLEDGVYGYTF.

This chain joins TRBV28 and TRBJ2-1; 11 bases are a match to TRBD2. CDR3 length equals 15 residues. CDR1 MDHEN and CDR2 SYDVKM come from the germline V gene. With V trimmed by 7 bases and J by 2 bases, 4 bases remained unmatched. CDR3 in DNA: TGTGCCAGCATCCGGACTAGCGGGCCCTACAATGAGCAGTTCTTC. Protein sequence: CASIRTSGPYNEQFF.

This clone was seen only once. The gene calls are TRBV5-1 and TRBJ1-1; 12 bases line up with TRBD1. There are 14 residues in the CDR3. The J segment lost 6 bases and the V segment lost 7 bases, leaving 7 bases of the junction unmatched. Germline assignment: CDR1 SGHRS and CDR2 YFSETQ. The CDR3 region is CASGDRGRLSEAFF. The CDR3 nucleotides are TGCGCCAGCGGGGACAGGGGGCGGCTATCTGAAGCTTTCTTT.

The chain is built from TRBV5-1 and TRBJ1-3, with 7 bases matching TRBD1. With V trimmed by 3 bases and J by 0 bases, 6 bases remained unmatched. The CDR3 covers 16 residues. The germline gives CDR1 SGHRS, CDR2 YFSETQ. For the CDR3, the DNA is TGCGCCAGCAGCTCTGGGACAGCCCTCTCTGGAAACACCATATATTTT. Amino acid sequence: CASSSGTALSGNTIYF.

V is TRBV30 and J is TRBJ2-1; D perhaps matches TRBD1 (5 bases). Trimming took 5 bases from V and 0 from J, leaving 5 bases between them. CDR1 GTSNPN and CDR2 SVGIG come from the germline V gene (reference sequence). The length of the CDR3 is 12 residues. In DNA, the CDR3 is TGTGCCTGGGACAGCTCCTACAATGAGCAGTTCTTC. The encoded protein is CAWDSSYNEQFF.

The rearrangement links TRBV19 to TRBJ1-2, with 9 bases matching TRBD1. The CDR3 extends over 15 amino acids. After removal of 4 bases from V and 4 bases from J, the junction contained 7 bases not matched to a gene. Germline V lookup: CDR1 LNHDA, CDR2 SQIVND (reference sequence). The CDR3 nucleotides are TGTGCCAGTAGTAAAGACGGGACAGGGACCTATGGCTACACCTTC. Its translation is CASSKDGTGTYGYTF.

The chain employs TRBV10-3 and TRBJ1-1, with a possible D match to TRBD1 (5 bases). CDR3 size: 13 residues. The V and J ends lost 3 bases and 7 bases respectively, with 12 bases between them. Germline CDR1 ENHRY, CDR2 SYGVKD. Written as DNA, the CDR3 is TGTGCCATCAGTGAAGGGCAGGGAAGTGAAGCTTTCTTT. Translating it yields CAISEGQGSEAFF.

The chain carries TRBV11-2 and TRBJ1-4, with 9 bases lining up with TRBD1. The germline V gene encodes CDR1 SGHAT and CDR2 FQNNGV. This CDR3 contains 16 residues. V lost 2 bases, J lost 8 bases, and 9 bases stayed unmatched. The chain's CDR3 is CASSLRRGTGMEKLFF. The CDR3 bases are TGTGCCAGCAGCTTACGCAGGGGGACAGGGATGGAAAAACTGTTTTTT. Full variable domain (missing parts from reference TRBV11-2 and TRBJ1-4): EAGVAQSPRYKIIEKRQSVAFWCNPISGHATLYWYQQILGQGPKLLIQFQNNGVVDDSQLPKDRFSAERLKGVDSTLKIQPAKLEDSAVYLCASSLRRGTGMEKLFFGSGTQLSVL.

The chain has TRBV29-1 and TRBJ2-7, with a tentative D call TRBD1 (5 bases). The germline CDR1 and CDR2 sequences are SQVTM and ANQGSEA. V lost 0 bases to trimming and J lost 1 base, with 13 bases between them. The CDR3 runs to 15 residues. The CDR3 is CSVEDRTHPSYEQYF. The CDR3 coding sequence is TGCAGCGTTGAAGATCGGACACATCCTTCCTACGAGCAGTACTTC.

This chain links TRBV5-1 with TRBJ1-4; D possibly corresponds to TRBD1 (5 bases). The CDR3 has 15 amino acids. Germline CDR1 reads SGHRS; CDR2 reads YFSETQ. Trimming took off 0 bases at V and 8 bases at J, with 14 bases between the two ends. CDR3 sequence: CASSLAGTGPEKLFF. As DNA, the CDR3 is TGCGCCAGCAGCTTGGCGGGCACAGGCCCCGAAAAACTGTTTTTT.

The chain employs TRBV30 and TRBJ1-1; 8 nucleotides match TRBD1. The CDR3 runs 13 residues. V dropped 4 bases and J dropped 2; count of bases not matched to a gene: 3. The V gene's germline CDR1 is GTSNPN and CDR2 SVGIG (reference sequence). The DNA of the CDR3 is TGTGCCTGGACGGGACAGGTCAACACTGAAGCTTTCTTT. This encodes CAWTGQVNTEAFF. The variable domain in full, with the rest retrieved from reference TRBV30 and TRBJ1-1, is SQTIHQWPATLVQPVGSPLSLECTVEGTSNPNLYWYRQAAGRGLQLLFYSVGIGQISSEVPQNLSASRPQDRQFILSSKKLLLSDSGFYLCAWTGQVNTEAFFGQGTRLTVV.

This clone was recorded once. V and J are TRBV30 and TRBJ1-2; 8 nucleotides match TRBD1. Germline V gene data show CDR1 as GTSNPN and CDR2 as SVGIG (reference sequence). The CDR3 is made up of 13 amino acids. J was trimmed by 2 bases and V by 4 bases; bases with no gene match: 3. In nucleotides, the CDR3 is TGTGCCTGGAACCCAGGGGGCAACTATGGCTACACCTTC. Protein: CAWNPGGNYGYTF. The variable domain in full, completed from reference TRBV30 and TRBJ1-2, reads SQTIHQWPATLVQPVGSPLSLECTVEGTSNPNLYWYRQAAGRGLQLLFYSVGIGQISSEVPQNLSASRPQDRQFILSSKKLLLSDSGFYLCAWNPGGNYGYTFGSGTRLTVV.

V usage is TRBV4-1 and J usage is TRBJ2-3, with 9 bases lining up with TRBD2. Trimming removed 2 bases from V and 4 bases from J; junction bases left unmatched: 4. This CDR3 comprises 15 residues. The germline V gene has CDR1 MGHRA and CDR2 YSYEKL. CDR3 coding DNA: TGCGCCAGCAGCCAATTAGCGGGAGTCTCAGATACGCAGTATTTT. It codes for CASSQLAGVSDTQYF.

The CDR3 sequence: CASSQSPSGRPVPFF. The DNA of the CDR3 is TGCGCCAGCAGTCAATCGCCTAGCGGACGGCCAGTTCCGTTCTTC. The rearrangement joins TRBV23-1 to TRBJ2-1; 7 bases are shared with TRBD2. TRBV23-1 is annotated as an ORF whose role is uncertain. The CDR3 is made up of 15 amino acids. After removal of 0 bases from V and 15 bases from J, the junction contained 14 bases not matched to a gene.

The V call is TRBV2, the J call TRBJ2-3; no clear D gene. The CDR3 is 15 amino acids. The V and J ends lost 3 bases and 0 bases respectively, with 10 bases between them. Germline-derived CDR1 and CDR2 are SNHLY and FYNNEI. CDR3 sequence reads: CASSERVSSTDTQYF. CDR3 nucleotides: TGTGCCAGCAGTGAGCGAGTCTCGAGCACAGATACGCAGTATTTT. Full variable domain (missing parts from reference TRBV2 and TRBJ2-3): EPEVTQTPSHQVTQMGQEVILRCVPISNHLYFYWYRQILGQKVEFLVSFYNNEISEKSEIFDDQFSVERPDGSNFTLKIRSTKLEDSAMYFCASSERVSSTDTQYFGPGTRLTVL.

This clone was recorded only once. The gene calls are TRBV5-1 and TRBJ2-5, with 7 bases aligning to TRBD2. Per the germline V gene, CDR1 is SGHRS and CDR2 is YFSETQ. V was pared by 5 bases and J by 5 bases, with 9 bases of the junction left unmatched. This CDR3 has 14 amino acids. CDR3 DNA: TGCGCCAGCAGTTCGACCGGGAGGACGGAGACCCAGTACTTC. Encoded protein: CASSSTGRTETQYF.

The CDR3 DNA reads as TGTGCCAGCAGTGAACGGGACAGGGACTACGAGCAGTACTTC. It codes for CASSERDRDYEQYF. This chain joins TRBV6-1 and TRBJ2-7; TRBD1 aligns across 9 bases. V was clipped by 2 bases and J by 3 bases; unmatched bases: 2. This CDR3 comprises 14 residues. Germline CDR1 and CDR2: MNHNS and SASEGT.

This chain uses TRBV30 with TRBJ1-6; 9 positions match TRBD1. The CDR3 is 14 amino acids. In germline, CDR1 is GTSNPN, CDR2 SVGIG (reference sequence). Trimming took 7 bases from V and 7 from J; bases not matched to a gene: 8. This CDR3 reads CASNAGQGNSPLHF. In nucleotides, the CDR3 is TGTGCCTCGAATGCAGGACAGGGGAATTCACCCCTCCACTTT.

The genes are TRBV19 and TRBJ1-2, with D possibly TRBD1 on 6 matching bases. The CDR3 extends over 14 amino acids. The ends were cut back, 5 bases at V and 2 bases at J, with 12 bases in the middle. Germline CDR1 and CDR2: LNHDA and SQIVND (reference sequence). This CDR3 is CASSGGAGNYGYTF. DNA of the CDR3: TGTGCCAGTAGTGGGGGGGCAGGCAACTATGGCTACACCTTC.

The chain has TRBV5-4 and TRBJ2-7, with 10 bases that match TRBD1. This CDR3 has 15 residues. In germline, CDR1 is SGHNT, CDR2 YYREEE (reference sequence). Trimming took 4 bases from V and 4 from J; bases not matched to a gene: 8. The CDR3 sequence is CASSMGTGALYEQYF. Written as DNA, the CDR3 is TGTGCCAGCAGCATGGGGACAGGGGCATTATACGAGCAGTACTTC.

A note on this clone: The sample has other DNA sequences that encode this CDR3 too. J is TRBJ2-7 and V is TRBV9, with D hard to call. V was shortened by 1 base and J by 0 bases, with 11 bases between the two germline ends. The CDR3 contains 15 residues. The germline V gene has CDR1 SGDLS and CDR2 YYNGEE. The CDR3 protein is CASSVSPSLSYEQYF. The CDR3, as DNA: TGTGCCAGCAGCGTAAGCCCCTCCCTCTCCTACGAGCAGTACTTC.

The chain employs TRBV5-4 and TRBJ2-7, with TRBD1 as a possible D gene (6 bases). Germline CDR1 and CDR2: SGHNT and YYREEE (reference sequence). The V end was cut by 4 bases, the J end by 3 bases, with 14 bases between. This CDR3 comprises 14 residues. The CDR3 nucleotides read TGTGCCAGCAGCGCCCGGGCCAGGGGCTACGAGCAGTACTTC. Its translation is CASSARARGYEQYF.